This TCR beta chain was sequenced for a study of beta chain features in type 1 diabetes. Overall study context: The patient and healthy donor groups were comparable for age, gender and cell yields.

This clone was detected a few times. Its antigen is currently unknown. Study outcomes and limitations: More deletions and fewer insertions at VDJ junctions were seen in type 1 diabetes patients.

Every isolated RNA sample was fully reverse transcribed, so sequencing captured expressed TCRB transcripts. Assay: immunoSEQ multiplex PCR; the TCRdb copy retains only in-frame clones and omits some. Found here are about 150,000 clones, around 8.7% of them singletons; the top ten hold 0.68%. Averaging around 110 mL, one heparinised blood draw came from each individual donor. This TCR derives from a young man in good health. The specimen was central memory CD4+ T cells from blood.

CDR3 protein: CASSLYPAADTQYF. The CDR3 DNA sequence: TGCGCCAGCAGCTTGTACCCGGCGGCAGATACGCAGTATTTT. V and J are TRBV5-1 and TRBJ2-3; D remains ambiguous. This CDR3 has 14 amino acids. V lost 1 base to trimming and J lost 4 bases, with 10 bases between them. Germline-derived CDR1 and CDR2 are SGHRS and YFSETQ.